The rows below give T cell receptor beta chains drawn from one sample of a study of cytomegalovirus exposure and HLA in healthy donors. TCRdb's copy holds only in-frame clones and misses some; the assay was immunoSEQ multiplex PCR. The data contain under 100,000 clones, 95% to 97% of them singletons. Material for sequencing was PBMCs. The receptors were sampled from a woman between 18 and 29 years old in good health and CMV-seronegative. CDR3s include the opening cysteine and the closing phenylalanine or tryptophan. D genes are given only for firm matches. Not every row has a clone size; where given, it reads once, few, many or a size class.

v_call	j_call	clone_size	d_call	cdr3_nt	cdr3_aa
TRBV7-8	TRBJ1-3	-	-	TGTGCCAGCAGCTTAGTGTCTAACCCTGGAAACACCATATATTTT	CASSLVSNPGNTIYF
TRBV29-1	TRBJ2-3	-	-	TGCAGCGTTGGAGGTCATACTAGCACAGATACGCAGTATTTT	CSVGGHTSTDTQYF
TRBV6-5	TRBJ2-7	-	TRBD1	TGTGCCAGCAGCCTCGACAGGGCGAACGAGCAGTACTTC	CASSLDRANEQYF
TRBV7-9	TRBJ2-7	-	TRBD2	TGTGCCAGCAGCCCCGGTGGTAGCGGGCCCTACGAGCAGTACTTC	CASSPGGSGPYEQYF
TRBV18	TRBJ2-1	-	TRBD2	TGTGCCAGCTCACCACCGGTATCTCGGGAGGGCAGCGATGAGCAGTTCTTC	CASSPPVSREGSDEQFF
TRBV9	TRBJ2-7	-	-	TGTGCCAGCAGCGTAGACAATGGGCAGCCTTGGGGCTACTACGAGCAGTACTTC	CASSVDNGQPWGYYEQYF
TRBV6-5	TRBJ2-3	once	-	TGTGCCAGCAGTTACGAGTATTCCACAGATACGCAGTATTTT	CASSYEYSTDTQYF
TRBV6-1	TRBJ2-3	-	-	TGTGCCAGCAGTGAGCGGTTACACACAGATACGCAGTATTTT	CASSERLHTDTQYF
TRBV13	TRBJ1-1	-	TRBD1	TGTGCCAGCAGCTTGGGGACAGGGATGAACACTGAAGCTTTCTTT	CASSLGTGMNTEAFF
TRBV7-6	TRBJ2-1	once	TRBD2	TGTGCCAGCAGCTTAGACTCTGGGGGAGCGGGAGGGCGCAATGAGCAGTTCTTC	CASSLDSGGAGGRNEQFF
TRBV5-4	TRBJ2-7	-	-	TGTGCCAGCAGCGGTACTAGTTACGAGCAGTACTTC	CASSGTSYEQYF
TRBV27	TRBJ2-5	-	TRBD2	TGTGCCAGCAGTTACTCAAGCGGGAGCAGCGAGACCCAGTACTTC	CASSYSSGSSETQYF
TRBV18	TRBJ2-7	-	-	TGTGCCAGCTCCCCGGACAGCTACGAGCAGTACTTC	CASSPDSYEQYF
TRBV9	TRBJ1-4	-	-	TGTGCCAGCAGTGTAACCCCTATTATGGGGGGACCTAATGAAAAACTGTTTTTT	CASSVTPIMGGPNEKLFF
TRBV11-3	TRBJ2-6	few	-	TGTGCCAGCAGCTCAGGGGTAGCTGGGGCCAACGTCCTGACTTTC	CASSSGVAGANVLTF
TRBV6-6	TRBJ2-5	-	TRBD2	TGTGCCAGCAGTTACTCAACTAGCGGGCGAGAGACCCAGTACTTC	CASSYSTSGRETQYF
TRBV15	TRBJ1-1	-	TRBD1	TGTGCCACCAGCCTCCAGGGGGCCACTGAAGCTTTCTTT	CATSLQGATEAFF
TRBV10-3	TRBJ1-4	-	-	TGTGCCATCAGTGATACAGGGCTGTCTAATGAAAAACTGTTTTTT	CAISDTGLSNEKLFF
TRBV7-9	TRBJ2-1	-	-	TGTGTCTCGAGGCTCTTGGATGAGCAGTTCTTC	CVSRLLDEQFF
TRBV7-2	TRBJ1-4	-	TRBD1	TGTGCCAGCAGCTTAGGGGACAGGGGTACAAGTGAAAAACTGTTTTTT	CASSLGDRGTSEKLFF
TRBV4-1	TRBJ2-3	-	-	TGCGCCAGCAGCCAAGGGGAGTTCAATACGCAGTATTTT	CASSQGEFNTQYF
TRBV6-5	TRBJ2-7	-	-	TGTGCCAGCAGTTACGCGGGGGCAAACGAGCAGTACTTC	CASSYAGANEQYF
TRBV23-1	TRBJ1-5	-	-	TGCGCCAGCACAAACCCGACAATTTGGAAGCTCCTTAATCAGCCCCAGCATTTT	CASTNPTIWKLLNQPQHF
TRBV25-1	TRBJ2-3	-	TRBD2	TGTGCCAGCAGTGAATCTTCCGGGACTAGCGGGAGAACAGATACGCAGTATTTT	CASSESSGTSGRTDTQYF
TRBV10-1	TRBJ1-1	-	-	TGCGCCAGCAGTGACGCCCGACAGAGGAACACTGAAGCTTTCTTT	CASSDARQRNTEAFF
TRBV12-5	TRBJ2-5	-	TRBD1	TGTGCTAGTGGTTTGGGTGGGACAGCCGGGGAGACCCAGTACTTC	CASGLGGTAGETQYF